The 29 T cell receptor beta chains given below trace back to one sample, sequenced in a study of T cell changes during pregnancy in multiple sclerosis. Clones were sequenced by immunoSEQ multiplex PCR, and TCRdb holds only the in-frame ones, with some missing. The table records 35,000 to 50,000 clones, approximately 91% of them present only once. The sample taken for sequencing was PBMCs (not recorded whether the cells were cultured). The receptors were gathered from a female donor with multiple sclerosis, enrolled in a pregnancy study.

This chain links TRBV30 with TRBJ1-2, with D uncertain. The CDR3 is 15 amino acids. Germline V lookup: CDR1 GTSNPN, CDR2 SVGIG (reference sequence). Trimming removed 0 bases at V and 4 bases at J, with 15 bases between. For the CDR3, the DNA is TGTGCCTGGAGTGTGGATCTACCCCCCCTCTATGGCTACACCTTC. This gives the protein CAWSVDLPPLYGYTF.

The CDR3 DNA reads as TGTGCCAGCTCACCCCGCGGTGGGCCGGGGGACCAAGAGACCCAGTACTTC. Translating gives CASSPRGGPGDQETQYF. The chain couples TRBV18 to TRBJ2-5, with a tentative D call TRBD2 (6 bases). Between the trimmed V and J ends, which lost 3 bases and 0 bases, there was a span of 17 bases. This CDR3 comprises 17 residues. Germline CDR1 reads KGHSH; CDR2 reads LQKENI.

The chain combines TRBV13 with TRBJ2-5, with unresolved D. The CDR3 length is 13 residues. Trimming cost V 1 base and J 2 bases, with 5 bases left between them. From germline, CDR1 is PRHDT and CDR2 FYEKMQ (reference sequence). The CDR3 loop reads CASSLVTQETQYF. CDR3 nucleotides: TGTGCCAGCAGCTTAGTCACTCAAGAGACCCAGTACTTC.

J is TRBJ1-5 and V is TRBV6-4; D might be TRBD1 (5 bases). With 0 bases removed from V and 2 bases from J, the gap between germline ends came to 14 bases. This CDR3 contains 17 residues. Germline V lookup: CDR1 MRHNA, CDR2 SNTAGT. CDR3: CASSDSSRGTGNQPQHF. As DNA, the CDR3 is TGTGCCAGCAGTGACTCGAGTCGGGGGACGGGCAATCAGCCCCAGCATTTT.

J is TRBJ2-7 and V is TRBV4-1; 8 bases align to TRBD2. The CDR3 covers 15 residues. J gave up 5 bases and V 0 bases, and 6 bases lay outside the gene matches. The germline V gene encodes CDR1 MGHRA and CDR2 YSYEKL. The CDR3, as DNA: TGCGCCAGCAGCCAAGACATGACTAGCGAGAACGAGCAGTACTTC. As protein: CASSQDMTSENEQYF.

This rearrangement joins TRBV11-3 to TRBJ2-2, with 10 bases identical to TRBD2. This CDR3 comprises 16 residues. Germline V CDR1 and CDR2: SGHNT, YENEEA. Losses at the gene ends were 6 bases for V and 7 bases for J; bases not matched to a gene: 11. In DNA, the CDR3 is TGTGCCAGCAGTTCCCTAGCGGGAGAAGCGGGCGGGGAGCTGTTTTTT. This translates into CASSSLAGEAGGELFF.

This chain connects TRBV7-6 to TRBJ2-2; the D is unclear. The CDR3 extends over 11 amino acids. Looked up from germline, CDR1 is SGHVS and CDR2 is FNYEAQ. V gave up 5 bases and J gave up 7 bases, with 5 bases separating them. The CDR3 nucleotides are TGTGCCAGCAGCGCTAACGGGGAGCTGTTTTTT. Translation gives CASSANGELFF. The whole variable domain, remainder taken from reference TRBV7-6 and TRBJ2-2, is GAGVSQSPRYKVTKRGQDVALRCDPISGHVSLYWYRQALGQGPEFLTYFNYEAQQDKSGLPNDRFSAERPEGSISTLTIQRTEQRDSAMYRCASSANGELFFGEGSRLTVL.

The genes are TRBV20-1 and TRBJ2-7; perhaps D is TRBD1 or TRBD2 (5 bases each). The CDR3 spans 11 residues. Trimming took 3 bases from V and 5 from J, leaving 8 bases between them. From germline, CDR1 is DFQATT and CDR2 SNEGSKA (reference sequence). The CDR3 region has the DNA TGCAGTGCTAGCAGGGACGACGAGCAGTACTTC. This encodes CSASRDDEQYF.

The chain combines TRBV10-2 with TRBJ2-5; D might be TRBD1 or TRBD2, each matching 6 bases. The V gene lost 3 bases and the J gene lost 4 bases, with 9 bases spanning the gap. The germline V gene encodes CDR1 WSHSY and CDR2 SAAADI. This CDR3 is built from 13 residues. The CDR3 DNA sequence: TGCGCCAGCAGTGAAGAGGGGGGAGAGACCCAGTACTTC. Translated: CASSEEGGETQYF.

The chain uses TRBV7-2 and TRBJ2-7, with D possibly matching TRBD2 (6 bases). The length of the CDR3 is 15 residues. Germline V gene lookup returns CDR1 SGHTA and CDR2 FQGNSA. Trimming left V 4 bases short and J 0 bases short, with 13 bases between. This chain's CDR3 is CASSSSRDSSYEQYF. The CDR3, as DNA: TGTGCCAGCAGCTCTTCACGGGACTCCTCCTACGAGCAGTACTTC.

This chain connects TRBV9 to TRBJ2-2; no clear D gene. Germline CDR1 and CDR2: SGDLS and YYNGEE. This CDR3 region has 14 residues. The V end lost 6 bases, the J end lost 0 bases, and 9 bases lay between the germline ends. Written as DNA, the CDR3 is TGTGCCAGCATGAGAAGTTCGAACACCGGGGAGCTGTTTTTT. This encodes CASMRSSNTGELFF.

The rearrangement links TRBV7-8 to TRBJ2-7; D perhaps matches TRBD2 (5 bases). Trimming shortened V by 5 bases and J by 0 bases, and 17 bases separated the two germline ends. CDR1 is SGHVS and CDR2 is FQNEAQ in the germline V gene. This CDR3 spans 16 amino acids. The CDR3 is CASSAVGAASSYEQYF. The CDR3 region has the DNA TGTGCCAGCAGCGCCGTCGGAGCGGCAAGCTCCTACGAGCAGTACTTC.

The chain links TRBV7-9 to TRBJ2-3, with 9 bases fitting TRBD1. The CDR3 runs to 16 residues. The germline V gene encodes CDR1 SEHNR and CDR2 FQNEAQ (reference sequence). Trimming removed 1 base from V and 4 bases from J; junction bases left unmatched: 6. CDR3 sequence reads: CASSLDRTGDADTQYF. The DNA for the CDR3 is TGTGCCAGCAGCTTAGACAGGACAGGGGACGCAGATACGCAGTATTTT.

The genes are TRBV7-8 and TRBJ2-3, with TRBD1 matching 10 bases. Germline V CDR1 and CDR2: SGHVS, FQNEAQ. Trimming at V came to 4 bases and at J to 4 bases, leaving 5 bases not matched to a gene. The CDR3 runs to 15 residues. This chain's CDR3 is CASSSDRGWSDTQYF. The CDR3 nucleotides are TGTGCCAGCAGCTCGGACAGGGGGTGGTCAGATACGCAGTATTTT.

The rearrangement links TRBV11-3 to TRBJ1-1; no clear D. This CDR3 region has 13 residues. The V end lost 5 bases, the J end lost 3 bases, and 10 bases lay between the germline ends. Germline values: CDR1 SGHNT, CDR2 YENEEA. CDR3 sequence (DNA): TGTGCCAGCAGCGCCGGTCAGGACACTGAAGCTTTCTTT. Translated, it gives CASSAGQDTEAFF.

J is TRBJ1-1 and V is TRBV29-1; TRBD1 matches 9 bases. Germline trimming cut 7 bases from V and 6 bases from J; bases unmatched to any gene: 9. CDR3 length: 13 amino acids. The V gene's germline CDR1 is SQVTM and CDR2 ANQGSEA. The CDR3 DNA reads TGCAGCGCCACGGGACAGGGAACGCCTGAAGCTTTCTTT. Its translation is CSATGQGTPEAFF.

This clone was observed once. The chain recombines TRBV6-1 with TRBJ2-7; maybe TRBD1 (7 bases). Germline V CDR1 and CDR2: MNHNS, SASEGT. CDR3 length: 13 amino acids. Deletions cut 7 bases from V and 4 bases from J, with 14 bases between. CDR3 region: CASTLTGRYEQYF. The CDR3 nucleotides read TGTGCCAGCACTTTGACAGGGAGGTACGAGCAGTACTTC.

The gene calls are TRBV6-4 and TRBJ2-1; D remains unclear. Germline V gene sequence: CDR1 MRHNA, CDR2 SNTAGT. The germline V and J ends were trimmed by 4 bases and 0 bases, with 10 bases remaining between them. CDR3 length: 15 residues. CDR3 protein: CASSVTQSSYNEQFF. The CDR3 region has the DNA TGTGCCAGCAGTGTGACGCAGAGCTCCTACAATGAGCAGTTCTTC.

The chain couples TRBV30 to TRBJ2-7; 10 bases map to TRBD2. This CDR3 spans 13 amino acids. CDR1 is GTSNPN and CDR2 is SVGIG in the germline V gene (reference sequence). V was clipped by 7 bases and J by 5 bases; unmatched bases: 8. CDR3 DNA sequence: TGTGCCTTCCTAGCGGGAGAAGTGGACGAGCAGTACTTC. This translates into CAFLAGEVDEQYF.

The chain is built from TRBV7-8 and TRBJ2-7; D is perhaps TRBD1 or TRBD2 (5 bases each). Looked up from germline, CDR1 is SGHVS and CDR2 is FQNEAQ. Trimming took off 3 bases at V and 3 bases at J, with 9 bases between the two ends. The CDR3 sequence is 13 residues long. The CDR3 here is CASSLRGLYEQYF. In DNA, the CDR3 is TGTGCCAGCAGCTTGAGGGGTCTCTACGAGCAGTACTTC.

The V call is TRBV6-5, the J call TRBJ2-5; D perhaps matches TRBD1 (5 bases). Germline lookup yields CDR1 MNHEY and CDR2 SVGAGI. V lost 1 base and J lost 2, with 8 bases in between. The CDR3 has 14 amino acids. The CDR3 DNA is TGTGCCAGCAGTTACTTGACAGAACAAGAGACCCAGTACTTC. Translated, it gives CASSYLTEQETQYF.

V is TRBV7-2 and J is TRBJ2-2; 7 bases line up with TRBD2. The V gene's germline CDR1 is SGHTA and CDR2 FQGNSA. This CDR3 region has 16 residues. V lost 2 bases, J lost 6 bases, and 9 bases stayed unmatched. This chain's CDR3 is CASSLTAGVYPGELFF. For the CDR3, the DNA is TGTGCCAGCAGCTTAACGGCGGGAGTTTACCCCGGGGAGCTGTTTTTT.

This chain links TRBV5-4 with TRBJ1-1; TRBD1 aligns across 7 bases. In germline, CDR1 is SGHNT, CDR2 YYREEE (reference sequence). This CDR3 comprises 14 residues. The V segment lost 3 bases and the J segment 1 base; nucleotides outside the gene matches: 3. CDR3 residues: CASSSDRWNTEAFF. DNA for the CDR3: TGTGCCAGCAGCTCGGACAGGTGGAACACTGAAGCTTTCTTT.

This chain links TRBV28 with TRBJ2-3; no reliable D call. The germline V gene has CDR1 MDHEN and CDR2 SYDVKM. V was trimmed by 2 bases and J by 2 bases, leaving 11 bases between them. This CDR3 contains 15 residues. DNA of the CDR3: TGTGCCAGCAGTTTAATTACTCGATCCACAGATACGCAGTATTTT. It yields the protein CASSLITRSTDTQYF.

CDR3 in amino acids: CASSLVGGGTYNEQFF. CDR3 in DNA: TGTGCCAGCAGCTTAGTGGGGGGAGGAACCTACAATGAGCAGTTCTTC. This rearrangement joins TRBV11-2 to TRBJ2-1; tentative D call: TRBD2 (6 bases). Germline CDR1 and CDR2: SGHAT and FQNNGV. The CDR3 has 16 amino acids. V lost 1 base and J lost 2, with 12 bases in between.

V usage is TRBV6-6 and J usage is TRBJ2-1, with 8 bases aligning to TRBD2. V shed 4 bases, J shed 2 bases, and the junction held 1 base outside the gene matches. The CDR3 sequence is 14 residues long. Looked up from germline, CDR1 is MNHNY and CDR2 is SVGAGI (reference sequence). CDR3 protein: CASSSGLAYNEQFF. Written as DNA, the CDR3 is TGTGCCAGCAGTTCGGGACTAGCCTACAATGAGCAGTTCTTC.

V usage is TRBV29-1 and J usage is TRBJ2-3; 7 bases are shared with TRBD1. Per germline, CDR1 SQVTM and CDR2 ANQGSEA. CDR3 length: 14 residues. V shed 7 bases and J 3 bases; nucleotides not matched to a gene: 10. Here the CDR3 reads CSAITGEMTDTQYF. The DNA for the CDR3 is TGCAGCGCCATTACAGGGGAAATGACAGATACGCAGTATTTT.

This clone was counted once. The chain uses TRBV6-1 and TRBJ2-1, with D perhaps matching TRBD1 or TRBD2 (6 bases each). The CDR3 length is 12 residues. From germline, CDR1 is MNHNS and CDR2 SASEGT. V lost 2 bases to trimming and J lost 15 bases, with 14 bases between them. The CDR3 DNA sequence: TGTGCCAGCAGTGAACCGGGGGCGGGGAGGTTCTTC. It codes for CASSEPGAGRFF.

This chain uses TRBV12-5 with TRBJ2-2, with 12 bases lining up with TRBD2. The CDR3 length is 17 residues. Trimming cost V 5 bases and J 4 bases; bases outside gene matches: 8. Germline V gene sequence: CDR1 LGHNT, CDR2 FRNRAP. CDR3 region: CASGGGLAGNPTGELFF. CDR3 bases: TGTGCTAGTGGTGGGGGACTAGCGGGCAACCCCACCGGGGAGCTGTTTTTT.